A single sample is the source of the 20 T cell receptor beta chains below, sequenced in a study of CD4+ T cells in melanoma. Here immunoSEQ multiplex PCR was the method, and the copy in TCRdb shows in-frame clones only, minus some. The table lists 7,000 or so clones, 65% of them singletons. Sequenced material: cells from a culture (not recorded whether cultured in vitro). The receptors were gathered from a human donor with melanoma.

This chain uses TRBV19 with TRBJ2-4; D gene ambiguous. Deletions cut 6 bases from V and 0 bases from J, with 6 bases between. Germline values: CDR1 LNHDA, CDR2 SQIVND (reference sequence). This CDR3 spans 13 amino acids. The CDR3 nucleotides are TGTGCCAGTAGGGAGAAAGCCAAAAACATTCAGTACTTC. Translated, it gives CASREKAKNIQYF.

The chain couples TRBV6-6 to TRBJ2-7; 11 nucleotides align to TRBD2. Germline CDR1 reads MNHNY; CDR2 reads SVGAGI (reference sequence). CDR3 length equals 16 residues. The junction had 7 bases not matched to a gene; V was cut back by 6 bases and J by 0 bases. This CDR3 reads CASSTEGLAVSYEQYF. In nucleotides, the CDR3 is TGTGCCAGCAGCACCGAGGGACTAGCGGTCTCCTACGAGCAGTACTTC.

V and J are TRBV4-1 and TRBJ1-1; TRBD1 matches 9 bases. The V gene's germline CDR1 is MGHRA and CDR2 YSYEKL. CDR3 length equals 15 residues. V lost 4 bases, J lost 0 bases, and 3 bases stayed unmatched. The chain's CDR3 is CASSRTGGLNTEAFF. Here the CDR3 DNA reads TGCGCCAGCAGCCGAACAGGGGGCCTGAACACTGAAGCTTTCTTT.

The chain has TRBV7-2 and TRBJ2-1; 8 bases match TRBD1. With V trimmed by 3 bases and J by 1 base, 2 bases remained unmatched. The CDR3 is 15 amino acids. From germline, CDR1 is SGHTA and CDR2 FQGNSA. Written as DNA, the CDR3 is TGTGCCAGCAGCTTGGACAGGGTGTCCTACAATGAGCAGTTCTTC. Its protein product is CASSLDRVSYNEQFF.

This clone was found a few times. The V gene is TRBV6-5, the J gene TRBJ2-3, with a weak D call TRBD2 (7 bases). V lost 6 bases, J lost 5 bases, and 18 bases lay in between. CDR3 size: 15 residues. The germline gives CDR1 MNHEY, CDR2 SVGAGI. The CDR3 sequence: CASRPQGGVGDTQYF. CDR3 coding DNA: TGTGCCAGCAGACCCCAAGGGGGGGTTGGAGATACGCAGTATTTT.

The chain employs TRBV2 and TRBJ1-6; D is possibly TRBD1 (5 bases). This CDR3 is built from 14 residues. CDR1 is SNHLY and CDR2 is FYNNEI in the germline V gene. Trimming cost V 5 bases and J 6 bases, with 11 bases left between them. As DNA, the CDR3 is TGTGCCAGCAGTCAGGGAAGTGGTAATTCACCCCTCCACTTT. It encodes CASSQGSGNSPLHF.

This chain joins TRBV4-1 and TRBJ1-1; 8 bases match TRBD1. The CDR3 spans 13 residues. V lost 4 bases to trimming and J lost 10 bases; unmatched junction nucleotides: 8. CDR1 and CDR2 from the germline V gene are MGHRA and YSYEKL. As DNA, the CDR3 is TGCGCCAGCAGCCGGGGACAGGCTAGTCCAGCTTTCTTT. Encoded protein: CASSRGQASPAFF.

V gene TRBV6-5 combines with J gene TRBJ1-1; 7 bases match TRBD1. The V gene's germline CDR1 is MNHEY and CDR2 SVGAGI. The V gene end was trimmed by 3 bases and the J gene end by 5 bases; junction bases not matched to a gene: 6. The CDR3 length is 14 residues. CDR3 sequence: CASSYSGGGTEAFF. The CDR3 nucleotides read TGTGCCAGCAGTTATTCAGGGGGGGGGACTGAAGCTTTCTTT.

The rearrangement links TRBV14 to TRBJ2-7, with D perhaps matching TRBD2 (7 bases). CDR3 length: 15 amino acids. Germline CDR1 SGHDN, CDR2 FVKESK. V was shortened by 4 bases and J by 6 bases, with 19 bases between the two germline ends. In DNA, the CDR3 is TGTGCCAGCAGCCCACGGGGGCAGGGGAGGGTCGAGCAGTACTTC. Translation gives CASSPRGQGRVEQYF.

This clone was seen only a few times. V and J are TRBV30 and TRBJ2-1; no reliable D call. The germline V gene has CDR1 GTSNPN and CDR2 SVGIG (reference sequence). Trimming removed 2 bases from V and 9 bases from J, with 11 bases in between. This CDR3 region has 12 residues. The CDR3 DNA reads TGTGCCTGGAGTTCTACCCCGAGTGAGCAGTTCTTC. As protein: CAWSSTPSEQFF.

This chain uses TRBV10-2 with TRBJ2-5; 8 positions agree with TRBD2. Germline V gives CDR1 WSHSY, CDR2 SAAADI. The CDR3 consists of 16 residues. Unmatched junction bases numbered 14, after V lost 6 bases and J lost 5 bases. CDR3 amino acids: CASRDRYGGAEETQYF. The DNA for the CDR3 is TGCGCCAGCAGGGACCGTTACGGGGGGGCTGAGGAGACCCAGTACTTC.

The chain employs TRBV14 and TRBJ1-2; D is uncertain. CDR1 and CDR2 from the germline V gene are SGHDN and FVKESK. The CDR3 is made up of 12 amino acids. V lost 4 bases and J 2 bases, leaving 5 bases between the germline ends. CDR3 sequence reads: CASSRQNYGYTF. In DNA form, the CDR3 reads TGTGCCAGCAGCCGCCAGAACTATGGCTACACCTTC.

The chain joins TRBV28 to TRBJ1-1; D is undetermined. The CDR3 totals 14 residues. The germline gives CDR1 MDHEN, CDR2 SYDVKM. The germline V and J ends were trimmed by 5 bases and 3 bases, with 13 bases remaining between them. In DNA, the CDR3 is TGTGCCAGCAGTCCCACTCTGGGGTACACTGAAGCTTTCTTT. Protein product: CASSPTLGYTEAFF.

The chain carries TRBV29-1 and TRBJ1-4; D uncertain. The V and J ends lost 4 bases and 0 bases respectively, with 12 bases between them. CDR3 size: 15 residues. CDR1 SQVTM and CDR2 ANQGSEA come from the germline V gene. CDR3 DNA: TGCAGCGTTGCAGCAGATCCTGCAACTAATGAAAAACTGTTTTTT. Translated, it gives CSVAADPATNEKLFF. The full variable domain, in which reference TRBV29-1 and TRBJ1-4 provide the parts outside the CDR3, is SAVISQKPSRDICQRGTSLTIQCQVDSQVTMMFWYRQQPGQSLTLIATANQGSEATYESGFVIDKFPISRPNLTFSTLTVSNMSPEDSSIYLCSVAADPATNEKLFFGSGTQLSVL.

The chain links TRBV7-3 to TRBJ2-3, with D perhaps assigned TRBD1 or TRBD2 (6 bases each). The CDR3 totals 14 residues. The ends were cut back, 3 bases at V and 1 base at J, with 8 bases in the middle. Per the germline V gene, CDR1 is SGHTA and CDR2 is FQGTGA. DNA of the CDR3: TGTGCCAGCAGCTTGGAGGGGGGCACAGATACGCAGTATTTT. This gives the protein CASSLEGGTDTQYF. The full variable domain, in which reference TRBV7-3 and TRBJ2-3 provide the parts outside the CDR3, is GAGVSQTPSNKVTEKGKYVELRCDPISGHTALYWYRQSLGQGPEFLIYFQGTGAADDSGLPNDRFFAVRPEGSVSTLKIQRTERGDSAVYLCASSLEGGTDTQYFGPGTRLTVL.

This chain links TRBV28 with TRBJ2-2, with D possibly TRBD2 on 6 matching bases. The V end lost 4 bases, the J end lost 6 bases, and 15 bases lay between the germline ends. This CDR3 is built from 15 residues. CDR1 MDHEN and CDR2 SYDVKM come from the germline V gene. In nucleotides, the CDR3 is TGTGCCAGCAGTTATAGCGGCGCCTCCTCCGGGGAGCTGTTTTTT. Protein sequence: CASSYSGASSGELFF.

This clone was observed a few times. The gene calls are TRBV9 and TRBJ1-5; no definite D call. The CDR3 runs to 15 residues. V lost 0 bases to trimming and J lost 5 bases, with 12 bases between them. CDR1 and CDR2 from the germline V gene are SGDLS and YYNGEE. CDR3 sequence: CASSVDGLGDQPQHF. The DNA of the CDR3 is TGTGCCAGCAGCGTAGATGGTTTAGGCGATCAGCCCCAGCATTTT.

The chain carries TRBV7-9 and TRBJ1-5; D remains ambiguous. The CDR3 runs to 16 residues. Germline V gene data show CDR1 as SEHNR and CDR2 as FQNEAQ (reference sequence). Trimming stripped 0 bases from V and 0 bases from J, with 9 bases between. The CDR3 DNA reads TGTGCCAGCAGCTTAGCAGTCGGGAATAGCAATCAGCCCCAGCATTTT. This gives the protein CASSLAVGNSNQPQHF.

This chain connects TRBV27 to TRBJ2-2; no definite D call. The CDR3 contains 12 residues. Per the germline V gene, CDR1 is MNHEY and CDR2 is SMNVEV (reference sequence). V shed 3 bases and J shed 7 bases, with 6 bases lying between them. The CDR3 sequence is CASSLLGGELFF. As DNA, the CDR3 is TGTGCCAGCAGTTTGCTTGGCGGGGAGCTGTTTTTT.

A few counts support this clone. This chain's CDR3 is CASSPDGSTNEKLFF. The DNA of the CDR3 is TGTGCCAGCTCACCCGACGGATCAACTAATGAAAAACTGTTTTTT. The gene calls are TRBV18 and TRBJ1-4; D remains unclear. Germline V gene lookup returns CDR1 KGHSH and CDR2 LQKENI. There are 15 residues in the CDR3. V was pared by 3 bases and J by 0 bases, with 8 bases between.